One and the same sample provided the 2 T cell receptor beta chains below, sequenced in a study of blood T cell repertoires in COVID-19. Assay: immunoSEQ multiplex PCR; the TCRdb copy retains only in-frame clones and omits some. The sample shows about 20,000 clones, around 92% of them seen only once. The material sequenced was peripheral blood. These receptors all come from a man between 65 and 85 years old with active COVID-19.

The gene calls are TRBV10-1 and TRBJ1-1; possible D gene TRBD1, 5 bases. CDR1 and CDR2 from the germline V gene are WNHNN and SYGVQD (reference sequence). The CDR3 has 14 amino acids. V lost 1 base to trimming and J lost 4 bases, with 10 bases between them. The CDR3 DNA follows: TGCGCCAGCAGTGAGTTCGTAGGGGCCACTGAAGCTTTCTTT. Translation: CASSEFVGATEAFF.

The sample holds a few counts of this clone. V usage is TRBV27 and J usage is TRBJ2-3; TRBD2 agrees at 15 bases. Germline V lookup: CDR1 MNHEY, CDR2 SMNVEV (reference sequence). Losses at the gene ends were 10 bases for V and 0 bases for J; bases not matched to a gene: 5. The CDR3 is made up of 16 amino acids. The CDR3 nucleotides are TGTGCCACCAGGACTAGCGGGAGGGCCAGCACAGATACGCAGTATTTT. Amino acids: CATRTSGRASTDTQYF.